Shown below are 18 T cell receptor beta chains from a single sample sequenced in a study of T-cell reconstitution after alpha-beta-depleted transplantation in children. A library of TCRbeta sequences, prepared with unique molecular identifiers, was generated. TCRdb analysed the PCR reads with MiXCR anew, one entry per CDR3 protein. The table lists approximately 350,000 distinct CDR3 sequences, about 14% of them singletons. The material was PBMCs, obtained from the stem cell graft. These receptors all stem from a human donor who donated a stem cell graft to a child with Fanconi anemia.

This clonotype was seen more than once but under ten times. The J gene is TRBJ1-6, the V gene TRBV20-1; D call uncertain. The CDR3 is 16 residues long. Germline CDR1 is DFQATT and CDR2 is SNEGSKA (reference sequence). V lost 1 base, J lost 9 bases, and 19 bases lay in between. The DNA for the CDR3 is TGCAGTGCTAGAGGCTCGTCAAAGGGTATAGGTTCACCCCTCCACTTT. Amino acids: CSARGSSKGIGSPLHF.

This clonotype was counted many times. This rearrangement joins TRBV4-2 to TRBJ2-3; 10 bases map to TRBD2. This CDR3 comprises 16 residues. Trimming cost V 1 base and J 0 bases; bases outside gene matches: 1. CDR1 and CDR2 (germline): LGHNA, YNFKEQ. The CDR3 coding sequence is TGTGCCAGCAGCCAAGTAGCGGGGGGCAGCACAGATACGCAGTATTTT. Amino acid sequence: CASSQVAGGSTDTQYF.

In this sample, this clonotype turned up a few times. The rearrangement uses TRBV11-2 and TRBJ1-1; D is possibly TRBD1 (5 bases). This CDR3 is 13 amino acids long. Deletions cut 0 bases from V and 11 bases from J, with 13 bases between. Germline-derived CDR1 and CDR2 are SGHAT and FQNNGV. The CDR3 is CASSLEGAVGAFF. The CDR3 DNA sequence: TGTGCCAGCAGCTTAGAAGGGGCAGTGGGGGCTTTCTTT. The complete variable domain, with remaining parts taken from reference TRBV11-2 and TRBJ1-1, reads EAGVAQSPRYKIIEKRQSVAFWCNPISGHATLYWYQQILGQGPKLLIQFQNNGVVDDSQLPKDRFSAERLKGVDSTLKIQPAKLEDSAVYLCASSLEGAVGAFFGQGTRLTVV.

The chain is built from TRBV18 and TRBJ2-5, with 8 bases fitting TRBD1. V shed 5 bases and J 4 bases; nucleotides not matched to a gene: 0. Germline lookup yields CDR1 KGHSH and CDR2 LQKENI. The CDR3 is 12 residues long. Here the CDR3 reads CASSTGGETQYF. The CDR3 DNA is TGTGCCAGCTCAACAGGGGGAGAGACCCAGTACTTC.

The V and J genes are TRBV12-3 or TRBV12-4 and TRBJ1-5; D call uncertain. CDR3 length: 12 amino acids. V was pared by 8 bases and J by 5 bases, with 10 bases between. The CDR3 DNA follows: TGTGCCAGCGCCCTTGGGTATCAGCCCCAGCATTTT. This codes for CASALGYQPQHF.

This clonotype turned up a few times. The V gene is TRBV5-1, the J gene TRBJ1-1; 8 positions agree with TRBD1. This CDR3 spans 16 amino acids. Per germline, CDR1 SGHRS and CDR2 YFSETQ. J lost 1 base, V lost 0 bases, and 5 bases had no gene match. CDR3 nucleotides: TGCGCCAGCAGCTTGGCCCGGACAGGGAGGAACACTGAAGCTTTCTTT. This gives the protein CASSLARTGRNTEAFF.

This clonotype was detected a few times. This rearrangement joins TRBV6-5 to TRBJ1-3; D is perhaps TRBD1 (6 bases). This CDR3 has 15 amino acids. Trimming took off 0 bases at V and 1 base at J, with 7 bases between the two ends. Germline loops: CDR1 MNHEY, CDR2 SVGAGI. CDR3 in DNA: TGTGCCAGCAGTTACTCTACAGGGTCTGGAAACACCATATATTTT. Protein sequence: CASSYSTGSGNTIYF.

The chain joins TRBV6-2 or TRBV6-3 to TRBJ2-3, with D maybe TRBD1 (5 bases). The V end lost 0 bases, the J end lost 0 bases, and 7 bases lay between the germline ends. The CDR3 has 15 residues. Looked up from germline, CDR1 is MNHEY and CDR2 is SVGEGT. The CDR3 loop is CASSYSGASTDTQYF. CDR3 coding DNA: TGTGCCAGCAGTTACTCAGGGGCTAGCACAGATACGCAGTATTTT.

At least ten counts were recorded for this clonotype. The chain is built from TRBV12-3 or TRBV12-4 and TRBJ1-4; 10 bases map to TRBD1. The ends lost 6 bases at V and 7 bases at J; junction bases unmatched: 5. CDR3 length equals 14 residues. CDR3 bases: TGTGCCAGCAGGTCCGGGACAGGGGCTGAAAAACTGTTTTTT. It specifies CASRSGTGAEKLFF.

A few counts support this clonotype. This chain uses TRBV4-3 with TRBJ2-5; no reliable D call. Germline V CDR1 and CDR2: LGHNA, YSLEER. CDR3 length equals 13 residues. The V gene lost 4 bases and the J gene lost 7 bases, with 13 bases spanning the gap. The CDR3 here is CASSRGPAGTQYF. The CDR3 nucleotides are TGCGCCAGCAGCCGAGGTCCCGCCGGGACCCAGTACTTC.

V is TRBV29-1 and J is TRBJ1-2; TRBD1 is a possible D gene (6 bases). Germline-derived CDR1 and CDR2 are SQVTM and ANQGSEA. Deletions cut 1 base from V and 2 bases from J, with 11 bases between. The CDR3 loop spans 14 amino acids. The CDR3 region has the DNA TGCAGCGTTGAAGTAGGTACAGGGAACTATGGCTACACCTTC. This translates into CSVEVGTGNYGYTF.

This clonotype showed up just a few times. CDR3 loop: CASSLDRVAGANVLTF. The DNA of the CDR3 is TGTGCCAGCAGCTTGGACAGGGTGGCTGGGGCCAACGTCCTGACTTTC. This rearrangement joins TRBV7-2 to TRBJ2-6, with TRBD1 matching 8 bases. The CDR3 loop spans 16 amino acids. Germline assignment: CDR1 SGHTA and CDR2 FQGNSA. V dropped 3 bases and J dropped 2; count of bases not matched to a gene: 3.

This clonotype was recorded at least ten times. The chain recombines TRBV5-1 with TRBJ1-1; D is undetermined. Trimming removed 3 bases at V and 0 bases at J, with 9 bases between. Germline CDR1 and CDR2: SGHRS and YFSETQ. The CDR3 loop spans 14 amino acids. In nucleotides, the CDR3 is TGCGCCAGCAGCTCACAAAGCTTGAACACTGAAGCTTTCTTT. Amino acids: CASSSQSLNTEAFF.

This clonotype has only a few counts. The CDR3 reads CASSTMAGIDAEAFF. The CDR3 DNA reads TGTGCCAGCAGCACGATGGCAGGGATTGACGCTGAAGCTTTCTTT. V usage is TRBV7-8 and J usage is TRBJ1-1; the D gene is possibly TRBD1 (5 bases). The germline V gene encodes CDR1 SGHVS and CDR2 FQNEAQ. This CDR3 contains 15 residues. Trimming left V 5 bases short and J 6 bases short, with 19 bases between.

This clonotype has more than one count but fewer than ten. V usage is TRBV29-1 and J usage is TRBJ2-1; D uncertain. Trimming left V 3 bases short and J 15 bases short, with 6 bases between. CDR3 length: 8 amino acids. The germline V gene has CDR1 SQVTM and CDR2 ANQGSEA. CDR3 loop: CSVDMVFF. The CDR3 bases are TGCAGCGTTGATATGGTGTTCTTC.

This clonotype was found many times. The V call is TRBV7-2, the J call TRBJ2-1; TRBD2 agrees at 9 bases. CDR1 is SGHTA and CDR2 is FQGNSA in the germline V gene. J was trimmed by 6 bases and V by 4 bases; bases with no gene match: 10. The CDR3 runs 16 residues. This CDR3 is CASSSGERGVFNEQFF. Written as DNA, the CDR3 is TGTGCCAGCAGCTCAGGGGAGCGGGGGGTCTTCAATGAGCAGTTCTTC.

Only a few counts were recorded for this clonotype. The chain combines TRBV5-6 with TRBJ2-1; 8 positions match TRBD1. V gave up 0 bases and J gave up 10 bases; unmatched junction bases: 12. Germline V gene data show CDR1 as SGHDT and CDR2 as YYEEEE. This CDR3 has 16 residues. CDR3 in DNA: TGTGCCAGCAGCTTGGGGTGGAGGCAGGGGGCCGGGGAGCAGTTCTTC. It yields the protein CASSLGWRQGAGEQFF.

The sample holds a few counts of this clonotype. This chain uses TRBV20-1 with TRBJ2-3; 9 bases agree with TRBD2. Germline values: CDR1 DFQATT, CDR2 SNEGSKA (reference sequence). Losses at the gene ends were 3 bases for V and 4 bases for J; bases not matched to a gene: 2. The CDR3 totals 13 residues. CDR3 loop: CSARAGGPDTQYF. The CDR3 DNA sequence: TGCAGTGCTAGGGCGGGGGGGCCAGATACGCAGTATTTT.